This is a list of T cell receptor beta chains from one sample in a study of blood T cell repertoires in COVID-19. Clones were sequenced by immunoSEQ multiplex PCR, and TCRdb holds only the in-frame ones, with some missing. The table has about 670,000 clones, just under 90% seen once. Specimen: peripheral blood. All receptors derive from a woman between 18 and 29 years old with acute or convalescent COVID-19. Both conserved end residues are part of each CDR3. A D gene is named only where the DNA matches it firmly. Clone size is stated in some rows and not others, as once, few, many or a class when expanded.

>.|TRBJ2-7|.|TRBV6-2/TRBV6-3
CASSYSWQYEQYF
TGTGCCAGCAGTTACTCGTGGCAGTACGAGCAGTACTTC
>.|TRBJ2-6|.|TRBV3-1/TRBV3-2
CASSQEQKISGANVLTF
TGTGCCAGCAGCCAAGAACAGAAGATCTCTGGGGCCAACGTCCTGACTTTC
>TRBD1|TRBJ2-5|few|TRBV7-9
CASSETGGEETQYF
TGTGCCAGCTCGGAGACAGGGGGCGAAGAGACCCAGTACTTC
>.|TRBJ2-3|few|TRBV24-1
CATSDLGGDTQYF
TGTGCCACCAGTGATTTGGGAGGAGATACGCAGTATTTT
>TRBD2|TRBJ2-1|.|TRBV11-3
CASSRDRRGANEQFF
TGTGCCAGCAGCCGAGATCGGCGGGGGGCGAATGAGCAGTTCTTC
>.|TRBJ1-1|.|TRBV6-5
CASSYDRQGTEAFF
TGTGCCAGCAGTTACGACCGCCAGGGGACCGAAGCTTTCTTT
>TRBD1|TRBJ1-5|.|TRBV6-4
CASSETGGASGEPQHF
TGTGCCAGCAGTGAAACAGGGGGCGCAAGTGGTGAGCCCCAGCATTTT
>.|TRBJ2-7|.|TRBV5-4
CASSLEGLAYEQYF
TGTGCCAGCAGCTTGGAAGGACTTGCCTACGAGCAGTACTTC
>TRBD1|TRBJ2-2|.|TRBV15
CATPLQGANTGELFF
TGTGCCACTCCCCTACAGGGGGCGAACACCGGGGAGCTGTTTTTT
>.|TRBJ2-7|.|TRBV19
CASSRENEQYF
TGTGCCAGTAGTAGGGAGAACGAGCAGTACTTC
>.|TRBJ1-1|.|TRBV4-3
CASSQEKWLPMNTEAFF
TGCGCCAGCAGCCAAGAGAAGTGGCTGCCCATGAACACTGAAGCTTTCTTT
>TRBD1|TRBJ1-2|.|TRBV7-2
CASSLDRGYGYTF
TGTGCCAGCAGCTTAGACAGGGGGTATGGCTACACCTTC
>.|TRBJ1-1|.|TRBV27
CASSSGSNTEAFF
TGTGCCAGCAGTTCAGGGTCGAACACTGAAGCTTTCTTT
>.|TRBJ2-3|.|TRBV12-5
CASGGDIITDTQYF
TGTGCTAGTGGCGGGGACATTATTACAGATACGCAGTATTTT
>.|TRBJ1-6|.|TRBV19
CASQGWEDYSPLHF
TGTGCCAGCCAGGGTTGGGAGGATTATTCACCCCTCCACTTT
>.|TRBJ2-2|.|TRBV3-1/TRBV3-2
CASSQGQDTNTGELFF
TGTGCCAGCAGCCAAGGCCAGGACACGAACACCGGGGAGCTGTTTTTT
>.|TRBJ2-1|once|TRBV11-3
CASSLELGGEQFF
TGTGCCAGCAGCTTAGAACTAGGGGGTGAGCAGTTCTTC
>TRBD1|TRBJ1-4|.|TRBV18
CASSPGDSWNEKLFF
TGTGCCAGCTCACCAGGGGACAGCTGGAATGAAAAACTGTTTTTT
>TRBD1|TRBJ1-1|.|TRBV6-1
CASSEGQLEAFF
TGTGCCAGCAGTGAGGGACAGCTGGAAGCTTTCTTT
>.|TRBJ1-1|.|TRBV7-3
CASSLIGGVNTEAFF
TGTGCCAGCAGCTTAATTGGGGGGGTGAACACTGAAGCTTTCTTT
>TRBD1|TRBJ1-1|.|TRBV7-2
CASSLVTGVNTEAFF
TGTGCCAGCAGCTTAGTAACAGGGGTGAACACTGAAGCTTTCTTT
>.|TRBJ2-3|.|TRBV11-3
CASSLGMRDTQYF
TGTGCCAGCAGCTTAGGTATGCGGGATACGCAGTATTTT
>.|TRBJ1-4|.|TRBV19
CASSRFDKTEKLFF
TGTGCCAGTAGTAGGTTCGACAAAACCGAAAAACTGTTTTTT
>TRBD1|TRBJ1-6|.|TRBV30
CAWSPPGQTNSPLHF
TGTGCCTGGAGTCCCCCGGGACAGACAAATTCACCCCTCCACTTT
>TRBD1|TRBJ1-1|.|TRBV19
CASSTGQGQIEAFF
TGTGCCAGTAGTACCGGACAGGGGCAAATTGAAGCTTTCTTT
>TRBD1|TRBJ2-4|once|TRBV9
CASSTQGAHGNIQYF
TGTGCCAGCAGCACCCAGGGGGCTCACGGAAACATTCAGTACTTC
>TRBD2|TRBJ2-1|.|TRBV6-5
CASSYSTSGGANEQFF
TGTGCCAGCAGTTACTCGACTAGCGGGGGGGCCAATGAGCAGTTCTTC
>.|TRBJ2-3|.|TRBV3-1/TRBV3-2
CASSQEEWTVSSTDTQYF
TGTGCCAGCAGCCAAGAAGAATGGACAGTTTCTAGCACAGATACGCAGTATTTT
>.|TRBJ1-2|.|TRBV7-2
CASSLDGYGYTF
TGTGCCAGCAGCTTAGACGGCTATGGCTACACCTTC
>.|TRBJ2-3|.|TRBV3-1/TRBV3-2
CASSQAGTVQYF
TGTGCCAGCAGCCAAGCCGGGACTGTACAGTATTTT
>.|TRBJ2-5|.|TRBV6-1
CASSDIEETQYF
TGTGCCAGCAGTGATATAGAAGAGACCCAGTACTTC
>.|TRBJ2-5|.|TRBV5-1
CASSSRETQYF
TGCGCCAGCAGCTCCCGGGAGACCCAGTACTTC
>.|TRBJ2-2|.|TRBV24-1
CATSDSDTDTGELFF
TGTGCCACCAGTGATTCTGACACAGACACCGGGGAGCTGTTTTTT
>TRBD1|TRBJ1-3|.|TRBV5-1
CASSPRTGDSGNTIYF
TGCGCCAGCAGCCCCCGGACAGGAGACTCTGGAAACACCATATATTTT
>.|TRBJ1-5|.|TRBV6-2/TRBV6-3
CASSPWAANQPQHF
TGTGCCAGCAGCCCTTGGGCAGCCAATCAGCCCCAGCATTTT
>.|TRBJ2-5|.|TRBV9
CASSGSEGPKTQYF
TGTGCCAGCAGCGGCTCGGAGGGTCCAAAGACCCAGTACTTC
>.|TRBJ1-2|few|TRBV6-5
CASSRERGYGYTF
TGTGCCAGCAGCCGAGAACGAGGCTATGGCTACACCTTC
>TRBD1|TRBJ1-2|.|TRBV19
CASSPDRGRYYGYTF
TGTGCCAGTAGCCCCGACAGGGGGCGGTATTATGGCTACACCTTC
>.|TRBJ1-2|.|TRBV30
CAWKQGELYGYTF
TGTGCCTGGAAACAGGGAGAACTCTATGGCTACACCTTC
>.|TRBJ1-1|.|TRBV29-1
CSVHEGEAFF
TGCAGCGTTCACGAGGGAGAAGCTTTCTTT
>TRBD1|TRBJ2-3|.|TRBV13
CASSSGQNTDTQYF
TGTGCCAGCAGCTCGGGACAGAACACAGATACGCAGTATTTT
>TRBD1|TRBJ1-6|.|TRBV10-3
CAISGGQGERSPLHF
TGTGCCATCAGTGGCGGACAGGGGGAAAGGTCACCCCTCCACTTT
>.|TRBJ1-6|.|TRBV7-2
CASSFRYQTGSPLHF
TGTGCCAGCAGCTTCCGGTACCAGACTGGTTCACCCCTCCACTTT
>TRBD1|TRBJ1-1|once|TRBV29-1
CSVGDRGITEAFF
TGCAGCGTTGGAGACAGGGGAATCACTGAAGCTTTCTTT
>.|TRBJ2-2|.|TRBV29-1
CSVGVYRTPGELFF
TGCAGCGTTGGCGTCTACAGAACACCGGGGGAGCTGTTTTTT
>TRBD2|TRBJ2-7|.|TRBV30
CAWSLGGAGDEQYF
TGTGCCTGGAGTCTGGGCGGGGCGGGGGACGAGCAGTACTTC
>TRBD1|TRBJ2-7|.|TRBV27
CASSFLGQAYEQYF
TGTGCCAGCAGTTTCCTCGGACAGGCCTACGAGCAGTACTTC
>.|TRBJ1-1|.|TRBV10-2
CASTLTGEAFF
TGCGCCAGCACTTTAACAGGCGAAGCTTTCTTT
>TRBD1|TRBJ1-1|.|TRBV30
CAQFRQGAYTEAFF
TGTGCCCAGTTTAGACAGGGGGCATACACTGAAGCTTTCTTT
>TRBD1|TRBJ2-7|.|TRBV27
CASSTTDRGRVRDYEQYF
TGTGCCAGCAGCACAACCGACAGGGGGCGAGTTCGAGACTACGAGCAGTACTTC
>.|TRBJ2-1|.|TRBV5-1
CASSSRTVYNEQFF
TGCGCCAGCAGCTCTCGGACAGTCTACAATGAGCAGTTCTTC
>.|TRBJ1-3|.|TRBV6-5
CASSTRRDSGNTIYF
TGTGCCAGCAGTACTCGACGGGACTCTGGAAACACCATATATTTT
>.|TRBJ2-1|.|TRBV12-3/TRBV12-4
CASSFQGYEQFF
TGTGCCAGCAGTTTTCAGGGCTATGAGCAGTTCTTC
>.|TRBJ1-2|.|TRBV4-3
CASSPNLSNYGYTF
TGCGCCAGCAGCCCAAATCTTAGTAACTATGGCTACACCTTC
>TRBD1|TRBJ2-7|few|TRBV4-1
CASSHGQAYEQYF
TGCGCCAGCAGCCATGGACAGGCGTACGAGCAGTACTTC
>.|TRBJ2-2|.|TRBV5-1
CASSPVPGNTGELFF
TGCGCCAGCAGCCCGGTCCCTGGGAACACCGGGGAGCTGTTTTTT
>TRBD2|TRBJ2-1|.|TRBV30
CAWKENSGETEQFF
TGTGCCTGGAAGGAAAATAGCGGGGAGACTGAGCAGTTCTTC